The T cell receptor (beta chain) under discussion was sequenced for a study of Ad26.COV2.S vaccination and SARS-CoV-2 variants. The treatment: 19 received Ad26.COV2.S at low or high dose, single or two shots; 5 received placebo; per-sample allocation not given. Vaccine and placebo recipients were sampled on day 63 after the first injection. Only in-frame clones appear in the TCRdb table, and some are missing; sequencing was by immunoSEQ multiplex PCR. Here the sample spans approximately 280,000 clones, 70% to 90% being singletons. From germline, CDR1 is GTSNPN and CDR2 SVGIG (reference sequence). V was clipped by 2 bases and J by 0 bases, with 8 bases between them. This CDR3 has 14 amino acids. This clone was detected only once.

This sequence was found in a person aged 18-65 years who received the Ad26.COV2.S COVID-19 vaccine or a placebo. This chain links TRBV30 with TRBJ2-1, with D tentatively TRBD2 (5 bases). Sample: peripheral blood, taken in a trial of Ad26.COV2.S vaccine versus placebo. CDR3 region: CAWSPDSSYNEQFF. The CDR3 DNA reads as TGTGCCTGGAGTCCGGACTCCTCCTACAATGAGCAGTTCTTC.